These T cell receptor beta chains were read from a single sample in a study of blood T cell repertoires in COVID-19. Sequenced by immunoSEQ multiplex PCR; TCRdb stores in-frame clones only, minus some. Of 180,000 or so clones listed, roughly 79% were seen once; the top ten hold approximately 10%. Sequencing was performed on peripheral blood. These receptors all come from a woman aged 40 to 49 with COVID-19, enrolled during active disease. Both conserved end residues are part of each CDR3. A D gene is named only where the DNA matches it firmly. For some rows the clone size is stated as once, few or many, or as a class when expanded; others skip it.

CDR3nt	CDR3aa	v_gene	j_gene	abundance	d_gene
TGCGCCAGCAGCTTGATGTCTCAGGGGGCAACCGAGCAGTACTTC	CASSLMSQGATEQYF	TRBV5-1	TRBJ2-7	once	TRBD1
TGTGCCAGCAGTTTGCCGGGACTAGGACTCAATGAGCAGTTCTTC	CASSLPGLGLNEQFF	TRBV27	TRBJ2-1	once	TRBD2
TGTGCCAGTACCCCCTCATGGGCCTCGGATCAGCCCCAGCATTTT	CASTPSWASDQPQHF	TRBV19	TRBJ1-5	few	.
TGTGCCAGCAGTGAGGTCCCCCGACCGGGTGCTTTCTTT	CASSEVPRPGAFF	TRBV25-1	TRBJ1-1	.	.
TGTGCCAGCAGTTTTGGAGGTACCAGGGAGCAGTTCTTC	CASSFGGTREQFF	TRBV28	TRBJ2-1	.	.
TGTGCCAGCAGTGACAACCTCCTATTAGCCAAAAACATTCAGTACTTC	CASSDNLLLAKNIQYF	TRBV6-2/TRBV6-3	TRBJ2-4	.	.
TGTGCCACCAGCAGAACCTTTACAGGGTCGGGGACAGATACGCAGTATTTT	CATSRTFTGSGTDTQYF	TRBV15	TRBJ2-3	once	.
TGCAGTGCTACTGTGGAGGATACGCAGTATTTT	CSATVEDTQYF	TRBV20-1	TRBJ2-3	.	.
TGTGCCAGCAGTGTTGACATCAATCAGCCCCAGCATTTT	CASSVDINQPQHF	TRBV2	TRBJ1-5	.	.
TGTGCCAGCTCACTTCCAGCGGGAGGGTCCTACAATGAGCAGTTCTTC	CASSLPAGGSYNEQFF	TRBV18	TRBJ2-1	.	TRBD2
TGTGCCAGCAGGAAAGGGAGGTTGGACAATGAGCAGTTCTTC	CASRKGRLDNEQFF	TRBV28	TRBJ2-1	.	.
TGTGCCAGCATTCTGGACATCCTCGGTTCCTACGAGCAGTACTTC	CASILDILGSYEQYF	TRBV6-5	TRBJ2-7	.	.
TGTGCCAGTAGGGATGAGGGACAGTACACAGATACGCAGTATTTT	CASRDEGQYTDTQYF	TRBV19	TRBJ2-3	.	TRBD1
TGTGCCAGCAGCGTAGTTTGGGGGGGCACTGAAGCTTTCTTT	CASSVVWGGTEAFF	TRBV9	TRBJ1-1	.	.
TGTGCCAGCTCACGTGACAGGGGCCAAGAGACCCAGTACTTC	CASSRDRGQETQYF	TRBV18	TRBJ2-5	once	TRBD1
TGTGCCAGCAGCCGAGAGGGGGCGGCCGGAAACACCATATATTTT	CASSREGAAGNTIYF	TRBV7-9	TRBJ1-3	.	TRBD1
TGTGCCAGCAGTGGACAGATCATCCACAATGAGCAGTTCTTC	CASSGQIIHNEQFF	TRBV28	TRBJ2-1	.	.
TGTGCCAGCAGGATAGCGGGAGTATACACCGGGGAGCTGTTTTTT	CASRIAGVYTGELFF	TRBV27	TRBJ2-2	.	TRBD2
TGTGCCAGCAGTTCGGCGTATGGCAGCAGGGAGCCCCAGCATTTT	CASSSAYGSREPQHF	TRBV6-5	TRBJ1-5	.	.
TGTGCCAGCAAAACCGGGACAGGGGAGACCCAGTACTTC	CASKTGTGETQYF	TRBV12-3/TRBV12-4	TRBJ2-5	.	TRBD1
TGTGCCAGCAGCCAAGATCGCGGGGCCTACGAGCAGTACTTC	CASSQDRGAYEQYF	TRBV4-2	TRBJ2-7	.	.
TGTGCCAGCAGCCAAGCGTTTTACGAGCAGTACTTC	CASSQAFYEQYF	TRBV3-1/TRBV3-2	TRBJ2-7	few	.
TGTGCCAGCGGACAGTACACTGAAGCTTTCTTT	CASGQYTEAFF	TRBV6-5	TRBJ1-1	.	.
TGTGCCACCAGTGATAACAGCGGGGGCTACTCCTACAATGAGCAGTTCTTC	CATSDNSGGYSYNEQFF	TRBV24-1	TRBJ2-1	.	TRBD2
TGTGCCATCAGTGAGGTTTCAAATAACTATGGCTACACCTTC	CAISEVSNNYGYTF	TRBV10-3	TRBJ1-2	.	.
TGTGCCAGCAGCTTGTTGTCTACCGCCCTGGACACCGGGGAGCTGTTTTTT	CASSLLSTALDTGELFF	TRBV5-5	TRBJ2-2	.	.
TGTGCCAGTAGTTCAGGACTCCTGTGGGAAAAACTGTTTTTT	CASSSGLLWEKLFF	TRBV19	TRBJ1-4	.	.
TGTGCCAGGGGACAGGTCCCTGGAAACACCATATATTTT	CARGQVPGNTIYF	TRBV6-5	TRBJ1-3	few	TRBD1
TGTGCCAGCTCAGTAAGGTCAGGACAGCACAATGAGCAGTTCTTC	CASSVRSGQHNEQFF	TRBV18	TRBJ2-1	.	.
TGTGCCAGCAGCTTGTCACCCGGGGGGGCCAATGAGCAGTTCTTC	CASSLSPGGANEQFF	TRBV5-4	TRBJ2-1	.	TRBD2
TGTGCCAGCACCTCGAGAGATACGCAGTATTTT	CASTSRDTQYF	TRBV28	TRBJ2-3	.	.
TGTGCCAGCAGCCCAGGGGGCGCCCTCTATGGCTACACCTTC	CASSPGGALYGYTF	TRBV11-2	TRBJ1-2	.	TRBD1
TGTGCCAGCAGCTTTACGGGGGGCCCCAGGACCGGGGAGCTGTTTTTT	CASSFTGGPRTGELFF	TRBV7-9	TRBJ2-2	.	.
TGTGCCAGCAGTATCCAGAACTACGAGCAGTACTTC	CASSIQNYEQYF	TRBV28	TRBJ2-7	few	.
TGTGCTAGTGGGTCCGACAGGGACGAGACCCAGTACTTC	CASGSDRDETQYF	TRBV12-5	TRBJ2-5	many	TRBD1
TGCGCCAGCAGCTTGGACGGGGGAGGTCAGCCCCAGCATTTT	CASSLDGGGQPQHF	TRBV5-1	TRBJ1-5	.	.